These 9 T cell receptor beta chains came from one sample sequenced in a study of cytomegalovirus exposure and HLA in healthy donors. PCR used 60 Vbeta primers and 13 Jbeta primers. This table comes from immunoSEQ multiplex PCR, and its TCRdb copy is limited to in-frame clones, with some not included. The profile covers 110,000 to 150,000 clones, with more than 75% appearing a single time and 2.5% to 3.5% taken by the ten largest. The specimen sequenced was PBMCs. Receptors originate from a female donor in good health and CMV-seronegative.

This chain uses TRBV19 with TRBJ2-3; a possible D gene is TRBD1 (6 bases). Looked up from germline, CDR1 is LNHDA and CDR2 is SQIVND (reference sequence). The length of the CDR3 is 17 residues. Trimming pared 5 bases from V and 5 bases from J, leaving 23 bases between. The CDR3 here is CASSRTTGSGSIDTQYF. The CDR3 region has the DNA TGTGCCAGTAGTCGAACGACAGGCAGTGGGAGTATAGATACGCAGTATTTT.

The chain links TRBV7-9 to TRBJ1-4; a weak D match, TRBD1 (5 bases). Trimming took off 5 bases at V and 1 base at J, with 20 bases between the two ends. The CDR3 consists of 18 residues. Looked up from germline, CDR1 is SEHNR and CDR2 is FQNEAQ (reference sequence). The CDR3 protein is CASSLRTPGGKTNEKLFF. Written as DNA, the CDR3 is TGTGCCAGCAGCCTCCGGACACCGGGGGGGAAAACTAATGAAAAACTGTTTTTT.

The chain joins TRBV18 to TRBJ2-1, with 8 positions matching TRBD2. The CDR3 extends over 16 amino acids. V dropped 8 bases and J dropped 0; count of bases not matched to a gene: 9. Germline V gives CDR1 KGHSH, CDR2 LQKENI. The CDR3 DNA is TGTGCCAGCGGGTCGGGACTAGGAGGCTCCTACAATGAGCAGTTCTTC. It translates to CASGSGLGGSYNEQFF.

The rearrangement uses TRBV6-5 and TRBJ2-7, with 12 bases fitting TRBD2. V was pared by 5 bases and J by 6 bases, with 5 bases of the junction left unmatched. The CDR3 is made up of 14 amino acids. The germline gives CDR1 MNHEY, CDR2 SVGAGI. This CDR3 reads CASSKLAGGLEQYF. The CDR3 nucleotides read TGTGCCAGCAGTAAACTAGCGGGGGGCCTCGAGCAGTACTTC.

The rearrangement uses TRBV5-1 and TRBJ2-5; 12 bases are a match to TRBD1. CDR1 is SGHRS, CDR2 YFSETQ, per germline. The V and J ends lost 0 bases and 5 bases, in that order; junction bases with no gene match: 11. This CDR3 has 18 amino acids. CDR3 coding DNA: TGCGCCAGCAGCTTGGGCCTTCGAAGGGACAGGGGGCTGGAGACCCAGTACTTC. It codes for CASSLGLRRDRGLETQYF.

The chain carries TRBV4-2 and TRBJ2-7; 7 bases map to TRBD2. The CDR3 runs 15 residues. Germline lookup yields CDR1 LGHNA and CDR2 YNFKEQ. J was trimmed by 1 base and V by 5 bases; bases with no gene match: 8. The CDR3 DNA sequence: TGTGCCAGCAGCAGATGGGCTAGCGGTTCCTACGAGCAGTACTTC. Its protein product is CASSRWASGSYEQYF.

This clone has just a few counts. The chain links TRBV11-2 to TRBJ1-2; D gene ambiguous. The CDR3 length is 14 residues. Trimming pared 6 bases from V and 8 bases from J, leaving 19 bases between. CDR1 and CDR2 from the germline V gene are SGHAT and FQNNGV. CDR3 DNA sequence: TGTGCCAGCAGACTAGTAGGCGGGTTCGGGGGCTACACCTTC. Translating it yields CASRLVGGFGGYTF.

This sequence joins TRBV5-1 and TRBJ1-2; 9 nucleotides line up with TRBD1. The J segment lost 5 bases and the V segment lost 0 bases, leaving 2 bases of the junction unmatched. CDR3 length: 14 amino acids. The germline gives CDR1 SGHRS, CDR2 YFSETQ. The CDR3 sequence is CASSLGDREYGYTF. The CDR3 DNA is TGCGCCAGCAGCTTGGGGGACAGGGAGTATGGCTACACCTTC.

The CDR3 DNA reads as TGTGCCAGCAGCCACCTTGGGATAGCGGGAGTTTTCGAGCAGTACTTC. It specifies CASSHLGIAGVFEQYF. The genes are TRBV11-1 and TRBJ2-7, with 9 bases aligning to TRBD2. This CDR3 has 16 residues. The germline V gene encodes CDR1 SGHAT and CDR2 FQDESV (reference sequence). Losses at the gene ends were 5 bases for V and 6 bases for J; bases not matched to a gene: 14.